Listed below are T cell receptor beta chains from one sample, sequenced in a study of T-cell reconstitution after alpha-beta-depleted transplantation in children. TCRdb reanalysed the PCR reads using MiXCR and keeps one entry per CDR3 protein. The data hold 85,000 to 120,000 distinct CDR3 sequences, with 4.5% to 7.5% observed a single time. The sequencing used PBMCs, mostly from graft donor cells, collected 60 days after TCRalphabeta/CD19-depleted stem cell transplant. The source is a female patient aged 2-10 years who had a stem cell transplant for Fanconi anemia, so the T cells may come from the graft donor. CDR3s include the opening cysteine and the closing phenylalanine or tryptophan. The D gene is left open where the match is weak. Not every row has a clone size; where given, it reads once, few, many or a size class.

D gene,J gene,clone size,V gene,CDR3 DNA,CDR3 protein
NA,TRBJ2-5,many,TRBV4-1,TGCGCCAGCAGCCAAGTCGGCGGGCAAGAGACCCAGTACTTC,CASSQVGGQETQYF
NA,TRBJ2-7,few,TRBV5-1,TGCGCCAGCAGCCAACGCACCTGGGGGGAGTCCTACGAGCAGTACTTC,CASSQRTWGESYEQYF
NA,TRBJ2-2,many,TRBV3-1,TGTGCCAGCAGCCAACCCCTCCTTATCGCGAACACCGGGGAGCTGTTTTTT,CASSQPLLIANTGELFF
TRBD1,TRBJ2-7,many,TRBV4-2,TGTGCCAGCAGCCGGGGACAGGCCAAGCTGCCCTACGAGCAGTACTTC,CASSRGQAKLPYEQYF
TRBD1,TRBJ2-7,NA,TRBV4-1,TGCGCCAGCAGCCAAGTGGGGACAGGGGAAGGCGAGCAGTACTTC,CASSQVGTGEGEQYF
NA,TRBJ2-1,many,TRBV20-1,TGCAGTGCTAGAGCGGGCGGGCGCTTCAATGAGCAGTTCTTC,CSARAGGRFNEQFF
NA,TRBJ2-5,few,TRBV5-1,TGCGCCAGCAGGCGGGACCCGGGCGAAGAGACCCAGTACTTC,CASRRDPGEETQYF
NA,TRBJ2-3,many,TRBV5-1,TGCGCCAGCAGCTTGCAGGGTCGCACAGATACGCAGTATTTT,CASSLQGRTDTQYF
NA,TRBJ1-4,NA,TRBV24-1,TGTGCCACCAGTGTCCACAGACTAACTAATGAAAAACTGTTTTTT,CATSVHRLTNEKLFF
NA,TRBJ2-7,NA,TRBV7-8,TGTGCCAGCAGCCCCCACAGGGCCTACGAGCAGTACTTC,CASSPHRAYEQYF
NA,TRBJ2-2,many,TRBV21-1,TGTGCCAGCAGCAAAGGGCCTAGTAAGGACACCGGGGAGCTGTTTTTT,CASSKGPSKDTGELFF
TRBD2,TRBJ2-3,many,TRBV20-1,TGCAGTGCTATGAGGACTAGTTTAGATACGCAGTATTTT,CSAMRTSLDTQYF
TRBD1,TRBJ1-6,NA,TRBV12-3/TRBV12-4,TGTGCCAGCAGTTCACCGGGACAGGGGGCAGTTTCACCCCTCCACTTT,CASSSPGQGAVSPLHF
NA,TRBJ2-3,many,TRBV7-9,TGTGCCAGCAGCTCACGTCTACTTCTTGGGGCAGATACGCAGTATTTT,CASSSRLLLGADTQYF
NA,TRBJ2-5,many,TRBV29-1,TGCAGCGTTGCCAGGGCACCAGAGACCCAGTACTTC,CSVARAPETQYF
NA,TRBJ1-2,many,TRBV29-1,TGCAGCGTTGTCGAGAGCAGCTACTATGGCTACACCTTC,CSVVESSYYGYTF
TRBD2,TRBJ2-1,many,TRBV15,TGTGCCACCAGCAGAGAGAATAGAGGGGCTAGCGGGAGTATAGATGAGCAGTTCTTC,CATSRENRGASGSIDEQFF
NA,TRBJ1-1,few,TRBV5-1,TGCGCCAGCAGCTTTTCTATTCGGGGGTCGAACACTGAAGCTTTCTTT,CASSFSIRGSNTEAFF
NA,TRBJ2-3,NA,TRBV11-2,TGTGCCAGCAGCTTTGCGGGTTGGGGCACAGATACGCAGTATTTT,CASSFAGWGTDTQYF
NA,TRBJ2-5,many,TRBV12-3/TRBV12-4,TGTGCCAGCAGTCTCCCCCCTAGGAATCAAGAGACCCAGTACTTC,CASSLPPRNQETQYF
NA,TRBJ2-3,many,TRBV20-1,TGCAGTGCTTGGTTCTCCAGGGGAGATACGCAGTATTTT,CSAWFSRGDTQYF
NA,TRBJ1-6,many,TRBV20-1,TGCAGTGCTAGCAGCATATGGGATTCACCCCTCCACTTT,CSASSIWDSPLHF
NA,TRBJ2-7,many,TRBV28,TGTGCCAGCAGTTTGGGAGGGGGCGAGCAGTACTTC,CASSLGGGEQYF
TRBD2,TRBJ2-1,NA,TRBV3-1,TGTGCCAGCAGCCGGAGCGGGGTCAATGAGCAGTTCTTC,CASSRSGVNEQFF
TRBD2,TRBJ2-2,many,TRBV3-1,TGTGCCAGCAGCCAGGCTAGCGGGAGGTCCACCGGGGAGCTGTTTTTT,CASSQASGRSTGELFF
TRBD1,TRBJ2-7,NA,TRBV5-6,TGTGCCAGCAGCTTGGCCGGGACAGATTCCTACGAGCAGTACTTC,CASSLAGTDSYEQYF
NA,TRBJ2-7,many,TRBV5-1,TGCGCCAGCAGCTTGGAGGTGGACATCTACGAGCAGTACTTC,CASSLEVDIYEQYF
TRBD2,TRBJ2-3,many,TRBV7-2,TGTGCCAGCAGCTTATCTACAAGCGGGGGGAGCACAGATACGCAGTATTTT,CASSLSTSGGSTDTQYF
TRBD1,TRBJ2-3,NA,TRBV4-2,TGTGCCAGCAGCCACCAGAAGACAGGGGACCTCACAGATACGCAGTATTTT,CASSHQKTGDLTDTQYF
TRBD2,TRBJ2-2,many,TRBV20-1,TGCAGTGCTAGGGGGTCCGGGACTAGCTTCACCGGGGAGCTGTTTTTT,CSARGSGTSFTGELFF
NA,TRBJ2-6,many,TRBV2,TGTGCCAGCAGTGAGGACCGGCGCTCTGGGGCCAACGTCCTGACTTTC,CASSEDRRSGANVLTF
NA,TRBJ1-2,many,TRBV10-3,TGTGCCATCAGTGAACGGAACTATGGCTACACCTTC,CAISERNYGYTF
NA,TRBJ2-2,NA,TRBV20-1,TGCAGTGCTGGTGGACGCTCACCGGGGGAGCTGTTTTTT,CSAGGRSPGELFF
TRBD2,TRBJ2-4,few,TRBV20-1,TGCAGTGCCCATGAAAACACCTTAGCGGGAGATTGGACCAAAAACATTCAGTACTTC,CSAHENTLAGDWTKNIQYF
NA,TRBJ2-5,few,TRBV7-9,TGTGCCAGCAGCGCGACCAGGAAAGAGACCCAGTACTTC,CASSATRKETQYF
TRBD1,TRBJ2-5,many,TRBV9,TGTGCCAGCAGCGTAGGCCCCCCCAACAGGGGCCAGCAAGAGACCCAGTACTTC,CASSVGPPNRGQQETQYF
TRBD2,TRBJ2-1,NA,TRBV7-3,TGTGCCAGCAGCCCAAAAGGCACTAGCGGGTCCTACAATGAGCAGTTCTTC,CASSPKGTSGSYNEQFF
NA,TRBJ1-5,many,TRBV28,TGTGCCAGCAGTGCCCCCGCAGGGGTAGGTAATCAGCCCCAGCATTTT,CASSAPAGVGNQPQHF
TRBD2,TRBJ2-1,many,TRBV28,TGTGCCAGCAGTTCCCGACTAGCGGGAGGTCCGACCTACAATGAGCAGTTCTTC,CASSSRLAGGPTYNEQFF
NA,TRBJ2-2,many,TRBV12-3/TRBV12-4,TGTGCCAGCAGTTTAGGACTCTCTATCGGGGAGCTGTTTTTT,CASSLGLSIGELFF
NA,TRBJ2-7,NA,TRBV3-1,TGTGCCAGCAGCTCCCGGGCCTACGAGCAGTACTTC,CASSSRAYEQYF
NA,TRBJ2-7,NA,TRBV30,TGTGCCTGTGAGGATCCTGGAGCTTTATACGAGCAGTACTTC,CACEDPGALYEQYF
TRBD2,TRBJ2-1,many,TRBV28,TGTGCCAGCACCCATCCTCTGGGGCGGGAGTTCCACCGCAATGAGCAGTTCTTC,CASTHPLGREFHRNEQFF
TRBD1,TRBJ2-7,many,TRBV29-1,TGCAGCTCCAGGGGGCCATCCTACGAGCAGTACTTC,CSSRGPSYEQYF
NA,TRBJ2-3,few,TRBV20-1,TGCAGTGCTACCCCCCCAGATACGCAGTATTTT,CSATPPDTQYF
TRBD1,TRBJ2-2,NA,TRBV4-1,TGCGCCAGCAGCCAAGATTGGGTAACGACAGGGCGATCACCCGGGGAGCTGTTTTTT,CASSQDWVTTGRSPGELFF
NA,TRBJ1-1,many,TRBV28,TGTGCCAGCGGTACATTTCAAGCTTTCTTT,CASGTFQAFF
NA,TRBJ1-3,few,TRBV6-1,TGTGCCAGCAGTCCCCTCGGGATCCTCTCTGGAAACACCATATATTTT,CASSPLGILSGNTIYF
TRBD2,TRBJ2-7,NA,TRBV10-3,TGTGCCATCTCCATAGCGGGAACAAGCTCCTACGAGCAGTACTTC,CAISIAGTSSYEQYF
NA,TRBJ2-4,many,TRBV28,TGTGCCAGCAGTTCAGAACCGATAGGTGGGAACATTCAGTACTTC,CASSSEPIGGNIQYF
NA,TRBJ2-3,many,TRBV7-3,TGTGCCAGCAGCTTAAGGTCGGCTAGCACAGATACGCAGTATTTT,CASSLRSASTDTQYF
NA,TRBJ2-7,many,TRBV3-1,TGTGCCAGCAGTAAACTCGGACACCCCTACGAGCAGTACTTC,CASSKLGHPYEQYF